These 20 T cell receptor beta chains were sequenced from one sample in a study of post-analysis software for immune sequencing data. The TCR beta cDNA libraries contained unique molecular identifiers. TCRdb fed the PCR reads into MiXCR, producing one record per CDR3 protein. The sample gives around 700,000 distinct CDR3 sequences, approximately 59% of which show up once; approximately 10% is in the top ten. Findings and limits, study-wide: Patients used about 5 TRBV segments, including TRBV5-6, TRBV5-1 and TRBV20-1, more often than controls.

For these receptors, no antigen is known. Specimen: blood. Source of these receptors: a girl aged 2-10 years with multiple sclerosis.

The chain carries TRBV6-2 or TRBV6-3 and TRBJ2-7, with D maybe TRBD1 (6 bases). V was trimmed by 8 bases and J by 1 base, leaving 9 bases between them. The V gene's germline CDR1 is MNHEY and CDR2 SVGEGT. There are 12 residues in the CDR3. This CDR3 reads CASGQRSYEQYF. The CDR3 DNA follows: TGTGCCAGCGGACAGAGATCCTACGAGCAGTACTTC.

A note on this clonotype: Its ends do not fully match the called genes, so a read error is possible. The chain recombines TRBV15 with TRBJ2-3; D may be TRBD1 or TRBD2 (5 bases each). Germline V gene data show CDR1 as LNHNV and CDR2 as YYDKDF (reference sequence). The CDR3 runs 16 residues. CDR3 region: CATSRDHRGGTDTQYF. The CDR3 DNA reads TGTGCCACCAGTAGAGATCATAGGGGAGGCACAGATACGCAGTATTTT.

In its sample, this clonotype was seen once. CDR3 nucleotide sequence: TGCGCCAGCAGCCAAATACAGGGACGCAGCAATCAGCCCCAGCATTTT. Translating gives CASSQIQGRSNQPQHF. The chain joins TRBV4-1 to TRBJ1-5; tentatively, D is TRBD1 (6 bases). V lost 2 bases, J lost 1 base, and 12 bases lay in between. The V gene's germline CDR1 is MGHRA and CDR2 YSYEKL. The CDR3 runs to 16 residues.

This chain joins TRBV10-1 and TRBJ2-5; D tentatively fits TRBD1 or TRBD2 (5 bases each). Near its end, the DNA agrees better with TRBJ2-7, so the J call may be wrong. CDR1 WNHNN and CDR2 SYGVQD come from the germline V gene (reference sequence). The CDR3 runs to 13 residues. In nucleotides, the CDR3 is TGCGCCAGCAGTGACGGCAGGGACGACGAGCAGTACTTC. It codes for CASSDGRDDEQYF.

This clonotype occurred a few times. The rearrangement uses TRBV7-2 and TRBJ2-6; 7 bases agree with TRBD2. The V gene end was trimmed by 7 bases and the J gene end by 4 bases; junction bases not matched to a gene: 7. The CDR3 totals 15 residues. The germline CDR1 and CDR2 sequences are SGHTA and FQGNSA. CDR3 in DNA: TGTGCCAGCAATCAGGGAGGGGTGGGGGCCAACGTCCTGACTTTC. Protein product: CASNQGGVGANVLTF.

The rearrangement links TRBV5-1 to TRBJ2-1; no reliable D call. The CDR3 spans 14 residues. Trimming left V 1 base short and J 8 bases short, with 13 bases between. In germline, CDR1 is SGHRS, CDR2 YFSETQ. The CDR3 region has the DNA TGCGCCAGCAGCTTGTTGCAAGCCGAGGATGAGCAGTTCTTC. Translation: CASSLLQAEDEQFF.

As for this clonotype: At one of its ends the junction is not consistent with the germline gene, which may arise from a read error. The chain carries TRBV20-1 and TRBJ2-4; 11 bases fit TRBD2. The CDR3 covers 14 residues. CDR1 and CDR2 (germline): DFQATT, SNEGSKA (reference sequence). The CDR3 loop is CSAQGTSGENVQYF. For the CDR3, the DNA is TGCAGTGCACAGGGGACTAGCGGTGAAAACGTTCAGTACTTC.

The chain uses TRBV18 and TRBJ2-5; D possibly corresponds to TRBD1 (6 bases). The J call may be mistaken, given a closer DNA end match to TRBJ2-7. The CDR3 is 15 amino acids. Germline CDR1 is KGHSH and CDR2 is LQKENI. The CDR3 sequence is CASSPSVRDIYEQYF. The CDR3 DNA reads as TGTGCCAGCTCGCCTTCAGTCCGGGACATTTACGAGCAGTACTTC.

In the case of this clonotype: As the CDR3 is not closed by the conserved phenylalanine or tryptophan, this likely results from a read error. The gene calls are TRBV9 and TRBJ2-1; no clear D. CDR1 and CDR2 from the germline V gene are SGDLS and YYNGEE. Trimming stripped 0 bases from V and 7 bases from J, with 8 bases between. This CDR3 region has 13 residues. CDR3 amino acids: CASSVAYQNEQFC. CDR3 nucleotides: TGTGCCAGCAGCGTAGCGTACCAGAATGAGCAGTTCTGC.

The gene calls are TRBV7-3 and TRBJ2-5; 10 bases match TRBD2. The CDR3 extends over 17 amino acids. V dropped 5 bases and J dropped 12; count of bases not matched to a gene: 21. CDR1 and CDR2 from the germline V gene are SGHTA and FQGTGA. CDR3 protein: CASSPEEREGRRVEKYF. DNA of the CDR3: TGTGCCAGCAGCCCCGAAGAGCGGGAGGGCCGGAGGGTTGAGAAGTACTTC.

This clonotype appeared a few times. The CDR3 DNA sequence: TGCAGCGTTGAACCCCCGGATACGCAGTATTTT. It translates to CSVEPPDTQYF. The chain joins TRBV29-1 to TRBJ2-3, with no clear D. The V gene lost 2 bases and the J gene lost 6 bases, with 6 bases spanning the gap. CDR1 SQVTM and CDR2 ANQGSEA come from the germline V gene. This CDR3 has 11 amino acids.

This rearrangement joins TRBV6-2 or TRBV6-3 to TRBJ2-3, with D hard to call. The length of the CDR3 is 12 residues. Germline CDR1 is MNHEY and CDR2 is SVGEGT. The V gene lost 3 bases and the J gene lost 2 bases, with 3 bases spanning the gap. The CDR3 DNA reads TGTGCCAGCAGTTATATCACAGATACGCAGTATTTT. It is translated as CASSYITDTQYF.

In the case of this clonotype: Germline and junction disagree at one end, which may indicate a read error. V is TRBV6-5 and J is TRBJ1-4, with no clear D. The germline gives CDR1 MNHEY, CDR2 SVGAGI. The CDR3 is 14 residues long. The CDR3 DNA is TGTGCCGGCAGCTACCTCCCCCTTAATGAAAAACTGTTTTTT. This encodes CAGSYLPLNEKLFF.

CDR3 nucleotides: TGTGCCAGCAGCCAATCCCCGGGACAGAACTACGAGCAGTACTTC. Residues: CASSQSPGQNYEQYF. The genes are TRBV3-1 and TRBJ2-5; TRBD1 aligns across 7 bases. The assigned J gene may be wrong: the sequence end matches TRBJ2-7 better. Germline CDR1 is LGHDT and CDR2 is YNNKEL (reference sequence). The CDR3 is 15 residues long.

The CDR3 region is CASSLPNNEQFF. The CDR3 nucleotides read TGTGCCAGCAGTTTACCGAACAATGAGCAGTTCTTC. The genes are TRBV27 and TRBJ2-1; D call uncertain. CDR1 is MNHEY and CDR2 is SMNVEV in the germline V gene (reference sequence). This CDR3 is built from 12 residues. V was cut by 2 bases and J by 5 bases, with 4 bases left in between.

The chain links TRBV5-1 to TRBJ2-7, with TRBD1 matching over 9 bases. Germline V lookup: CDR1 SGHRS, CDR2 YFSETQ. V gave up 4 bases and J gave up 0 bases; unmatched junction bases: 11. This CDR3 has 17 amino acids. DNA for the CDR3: TGCGCCAGCAGCCCCGGGACAGGGTCCCCCAGCTCCTACGAGCAGTACTTC. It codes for CASSPGTGSPSSYEQYF.

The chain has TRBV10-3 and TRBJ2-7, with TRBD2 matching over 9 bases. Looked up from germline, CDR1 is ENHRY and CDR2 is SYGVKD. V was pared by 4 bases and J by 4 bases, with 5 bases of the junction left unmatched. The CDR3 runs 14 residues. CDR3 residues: CAISGAGGLYEQYF. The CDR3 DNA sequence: TGTGCCATCAGTGGAGCGGGAGGCCTATACGAGCAGTACTTC.

For the CDR3, the DNA is TGTGCCAGCAGGAGGGACACCAGCACAGATACGCAGTATTTT. The encoded protein is CASRRDTSTDTQYF. V usage is TRBV6-2 or TRBV6-3 and J usage is TRBJ2-3; tentatively, D is TRBD1 (6 bases). The germline gives CDR1 MNHEY, CDR2 SVGEGT. CDR3 size: 14 residues. Trimming took off 6 bases at V and 0 bases at J, with 10 bases between the two ends.

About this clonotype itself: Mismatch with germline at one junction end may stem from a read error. CDR3 in DNA: TGTGCCGGCAGCTTAGTTGGGGACAGTAACACTGAAGCTTTCTTT. This encodes CAGSLVGDSNTEAFF. The gene calls are TRBV7-2 and TRBJ1-1; 7 bases are a match to TRBD1. This CDR3 region has 15 residues. Germline V CDR1 and CDR2: SGHTA, FQGNSA.

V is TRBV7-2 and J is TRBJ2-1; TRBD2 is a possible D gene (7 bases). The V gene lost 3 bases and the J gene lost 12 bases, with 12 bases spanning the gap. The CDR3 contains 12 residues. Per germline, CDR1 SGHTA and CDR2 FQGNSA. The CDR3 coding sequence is TGTGCCAGCAGCTTTGGGGGGGCTCTGCAGTTCTTC. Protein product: CASSFGGALQFF.